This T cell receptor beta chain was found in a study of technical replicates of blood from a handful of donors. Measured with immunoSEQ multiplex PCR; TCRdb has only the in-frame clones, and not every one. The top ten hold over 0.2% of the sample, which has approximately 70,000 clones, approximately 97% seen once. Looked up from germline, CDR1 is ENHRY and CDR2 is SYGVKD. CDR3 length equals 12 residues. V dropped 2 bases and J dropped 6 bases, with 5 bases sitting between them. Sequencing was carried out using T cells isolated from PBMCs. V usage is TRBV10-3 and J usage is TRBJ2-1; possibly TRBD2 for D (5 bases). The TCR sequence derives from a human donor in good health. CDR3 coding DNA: TGTGCCATCAGTGAGACTAGCAATGAGCAGTTCTTC. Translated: CAISETSNEQFF.